This is a list of T cell receptor beta chains from one sample in a study of T cells in Graves' hyperthyroidism and ophthalmopathy. TCRdb independently ran MiXCR on the multiplex PCR reads; one entry per CDR3 protein. The data hold more than 500,000 distinct CDR3 sequences, with around 15% observed a single time. Sequencing was performed on blood. The receptors come from a woman aged 25 to 39 with Graves' hyperthyroidism. The CDR3 runs from the conserved cysteine through the conserved F or W. A D gene is named only where the DNA matches it firmly. Expanded clones get a size class; other rows say once, few or many, or leave the size out.

>NA|TRBD2|TRBV5-4|TRBJ2-3
TGTGCCAGCAGCTTGGTGGGACTAGCGGGTGTTCCTCTGACAGATACGCAGTATTTT
CASSLVGLAGVPLTDTQYF
>few|NA|TRBV12-3/TRBV12-4|TRBJ1-4
TGTGCCAGCAGGCCCTTTGCCCCCACGGTTTCTAATGAAAAACTGTTTTTT
CASRPFAPTVSNEKLFF
>NA|NA|TRBV28|TRBJ1-2
TGTGCCAGCAGTCCCCCCGGGGCGGCAGGCGGCTACACCTTC
CASSPPGAAGGYTF
>NA|NA|TRBV9|TRBJ2-1
TGTGCCAGCAGCGTAGCGGGCAGCCCCTACAATGAGCAGTTCTTC
CASSVAGSPYNEQFF
>many|NA|TRBV28|TRBJ1-3
TGTGCCAGCAGTTTAATAGGGGACTCTGGAAACACCATATATTTT
CASSLIGDSGNTIYF
>NA|TRBD2|TRBV5-5|TRBJ2-4
TGTGCCAGCAGCTTGCTAACTAGCGGGAGAACAAACATTCAGTACTTC
CASSLLTSGRTNIQYF
>many|NA|TRBV7-9|TRBJ2-1
TGTGCCAGCAGCTTATCAAGGCGGGGAGACAATGAGCAGTTCTTC
CASSLSRRGDNEQFF
>few|NA|TRBV10-1|TRBJ1-1
TGCGCCAGTCCAACAGGCCACGCGGACACTGAAGCTTTCTTT
CASPTGHADTEAFF
>many|NA|TRBV12-3/TRBV12-4|TRBJ1-4
TGTGCCAGCACCATACATGGAACTAATGAAAAACTGTTTTTT
CASTIHGTNEKLFF
>NA|TRBD1|TRBV6-2/TRBV6-3|TRBJ2-7
TGTGCCAGCAGTTACGGGACAGCGAACATCGCCGAGCAGTACTTC
CASSYGTANIAEQYF
>many|NA|TRBV11-2|TRBJ2-7
TGTGCCAGCAGCTCAGACGTTGACCCCTACGAGCAGTACTTC
CASSSDVDPYEQYF
>few|TRBD1|TRBV6-5|TRBJ1-1
TGTGCCAGCAGTTGGTTCCAGGGGGTTGAGGACACTGAAGCTTTCTTT
CASSWFQGVEDTEAFF
>NA|NA|TRBV5-4|TRBJ1-1
TGTGCCAGCAGCTCGAAAGGACCGCCTAACTTGAACACTGAAGCTTTCTTT
CASSSKGPPNLNTEAFF
>many|TRBD1|TRBV28|TRBJ2-7
TGTGCCAGCATTCGCAGGGGGCGCGGTCCTCCCGAGCAGTACTTC
CASIRRGRGPPEQYF
>many|TRBD1|TRBV12-3/TRBV12-4|TRBJ1-3
TGTGCCAGCAGATTGACAGGGGGAAACACCATATATTTT
CASRLTGGNTIYF
>NA|NA|TRBV19|TRBJ1-5
TGTGCCACCACCTCCGAAGAGACATCATCATATCCGCCCCAGCATTTT
CATTSEETSSYPPQHF
>many|NA|TRBV7-2|TRBJ2-5
TGTGCCAGCAGCTTAAGATCCGGAGGGGAGACCCAGTACTTC
CASSLRSGGETQYF
>NA|NA|TRBV5-1|TRBJ2-5
TGCGCCAGCAGATGGGAGGAGACCCAGTACTTC
CASRWEETQYF
>few|TRBD1|TRBV9|TRBJ2-1
TGTGCCAGCAGCGTAGCTCGACAGGGGGCGGGGAATGAGCAGTTCTTC
CASSVARQGAGNEQFF
>NA|NA|TRBV19|TRBJ1-1
TGTGCCAGTAGTATGAGACACGGGGGAAACACTGAAGCTTTCTTT
CASSMRHGGNTEAFF
>NA|NA|TRBV2|TRBJ1-1
TGTGCCAGCAGAGGCAGGGGATGGACTGAAGCTTTCTTT
CASRGRGWTEAFF
>many|NA|TRBV4-2|TRBJ2-3
TGTGCCAGCAGCCAAGATCAGCAGTCTAGCACAGATACGCAGTATTTT
CASSQDQQSSTDTQYF
>few|TRBD2|TRBV4-2|TRBJ2-7
TGTGCCAGCAGCCAACTAGCGGGAGAAAGATCACCCGAGCAGTACTTC
CASSQLAGERSPEQYF
>few|NA|TRBV30|TRBJ2-3
TGTGCCTGGTCGGGATCCTTAATCAACACAGATACGCAGTATTTT
CAWSGSLINTDTQYF
>many|NA|TRBV30|TRBJ2-5
TGTGCCTGGATACCGGGACGACTGTCGGGGAAAGAGACCCAGTACTTC
CAWIPGRLSGKETQYF
>many|TRBD1|TRBV5-1|TRBJ2-1
TGCGCCAGCAGCTTGGGGGGGACAGGCCCATACGATGAGCAGTTCTTC
CASSLGGTGPYDEQFF
>many|NA|TRBV7-8|TRBJ1-2
TGTGCCAGCAGCTTAGATTCTGGGCCAGTCGGCTATGGCTACACCTTC
CASSLDSGPVGYGYTF
>few|TRBD1|TRBV28|TRBJ1-5
TGTGCCAGCAGTCCGGGCAGAACAGGGGATCAGCCCCAGCATTTT
CASSPGRTGDQPQHF
>many|NA|TRBV11-2|TRBJ1-2
TGTGCCAGCAGTTTTCGGATCGACAGTACGCGTGGAGGCTACACCTTC
CASSFRIDSTRGGYTF
>few|NA|TRBV19|TRBJ2-1
TGTGCCAGTAGTCCGGACGGACCCTACAATGAGCAGTTCTTC
CASSPDGPYNEQFF
>few|TRBD1|TRBV29-1|TRBJ1-2
TGCAGCGTGACGGGACAGGGAGACACCTTC
CSVTGQGDTF
>NA|NA|TRBV5-4|TRBJ2-3
TGTGCCAGCACTTCTGCCGCCCCAACAGATACGCAGTATTTT
CASTSAAPTDTQYF
>many|TRBD1|TRBV28|TRBJ1-1
TGTGCCAGCAGTTCCAGGGGGGGCTACACTGAAGCTTTCTTT
CASSSRGGYTEAFF